This TCR beta chain was sequenced in a study of response to subunit inactivated influenza vaccine. V shed 5 bases, J shed 13 bases, and the junction held 12 bases outside the gene matches. This CDR3 is 15 amino acids long. Germline CDR1 is MNHEY and CDR2 is SMNVEV (reference sequence). This clonotype was found a few times. Its matching antigen is unknown. Using its own MiXCR run on the RT-PCR reads, TCRdb lists one record per CDR3 protein. The profile shows a few hundred thousand distinct CDR3 sequences, over 9% of them singletons. Notes on the study in general: Seasonal influenza vaccination, on each occasion, was suggested by the authors to recruit few new T cells.

Sequencing used non-naive T cells sorted from PBMCs, obtained 14 days before vaccination. This sequence originates from a middle-aged man who received an inactivated influenza vaccine. V is TRBV27 and J is TRBJ1-6; 9 bases align to TRBD1. The CDR3 coding sequence is TGTGCCAGCAGTCACAGACAGGGGGGCTCAACGCCCCTCCACTTT. As protein: CASSHRQGGSTPLHF.